This record concerns one T cell receptor (beta chain) sequence. A much bigger clone sits one base away, suggesting this may be a read error. Trimming at V came to 0 bases and at J to 3 bases, leaving 2 bases not matched to a gene. The germline V gene encodes CDR1 SGHRS and CDR2 YFSETQ. The CDR3 sequence is 14 residues long. The data derive from a study of blood T cells in healthy people across ages. Together with a sample-barcoded 5' primer, a J-beta primer mix was included in a second PCR lasting about 7 to 11 cycles. In TCRdb, the 5' RACE reads were re-called with MiXCR into one record per CDR3 protein. The sample records 1.2 million to 1.5 million distinct CDR3 sequences, around 39% being singletons.

This clonotype originated in a woman aged 18-29 years in good health. The material sequenced was blood. The chain links TRBV5-1 to TRBJ2-7; 8 bases are a match to TRBD1. DNA for the CDR3: TGCGCCAGCAGCTTGGTACAGGGGGGCTACGAGCAGTACTTC. This encodes CASSLVQGGYEQYF. Full variable domain (remainder filled in from reference TRBV5-1 and TRBJ2-7): KAGVTQTPRYLIKTRGQQVTLSCSPISGHRSVSWYQQTPGQGLQFLFEYFSETQRNKGNFPGRFSGRQFSNSRSEMNVSTLELGDSALYLCASSLVQGGYEQYFGPGTRLTVT.